Below, 26 T cell receptor beta chains from the same sample are listed, as sequenced in a study of CD8+CD57+ T cells in acquired aplastic anemia. Genomic DNA templated the TCR beta VDJ and CDR3 profiling. TCRdb re-analysed the reads in MiXCR, keeping a single row per CDR3 protein. This sample has more than 250,000 distinct CDR3 sequences; less than 85% occur once, and the top ten carry 40% to 55%. CD8+CD57+ cell expansion had been shown by flow cytometry in patients chosen for sequencing. Sequencing was done on a sample of sorted CD4+, CD8+, or CD8+CD57+ T cells (not recorded which) from PBMCs. Receptors originate from a human donor with aplastic anemia.

This clonotype occurred a few times. The rearrangement links TRBV20-1 to TRBJ2-1; TRBD2 agrees at 8 bases. Germline loops: CDR1 DFQATT, CDR2 SNEGSKA (reference sequence). The CDR3 loop spans 17 amino acids. With V trimmed by 3 bases and J by 8 bases, 18 bases remained unmatched. CDR3 amino acids: CSASRNLGLVSSDEQFF. The CDR3 DNA sequence: TGCAGTGCTAGCAGGAACCTGGGACTAGTCAGCTCCGATGAGCAGTTCTTC.

The V call is TRBV7-8, the J call TRBJ2-2; 7 nucleotides agree with TRBD1. The trim removed 5 bases at V and 16 bases at J, leaving 16 bases unmatched. This CDR3 has 14 amino acids. Germline CDR1 is SGHVS and CDR2 is FQNEAQ. This CDR3 is CASSNRGEAGTQFF. Here the CDR3 DNA reads TGTGCCAGCAGCAACAGGGGAGAGGCCGGGACGCAGTTTTTT.

This chain uses TRBV15 with TRBJ1-1; D gene unclear. This CDR3 contains 14 residues. Per germline, CDR1 LNHNV and CDR2 YYDKDF (reference sequence). Trimming shortened V by 5 bases and J by 5 bases, and 15 bases separated the two germline ends. The CDR3 DNA follows: TGTGCCACCAGCCTCAGCTCGGGTTTGACTGAAGCTTTCTTT. This encodes CATSLSSGLTEAFF.

This clonotype was seen ten or more times. V gene TRBV7-3 combines with J gene TRBJ2-2, with D possibly being TRBD2 (6 bases). Between the trimmed V and J ends, which lost 2 bases and 3 bases, there was a span of 10 bases. Germline lookup yields CDR1 SGHTA and CDR2 FQGTGA. This CDR3 comprises 15 residues. The CDR3 is CASSLGGGYTGELFF. In DNA form, the CDR3 reads TGTGCCAGCAGCTTAGGGGGAGGCTACACCGGGGAGCTGTTTTTT.

As concerns this clonotype: One junction end does not reproduce the germline sequence, and a read error may be involved. The CDR3 coding sequence is TGTGCCAGCAGCGAAGGAGGAGGAAATGAGCATTATTTT. This codes for CASSEGGGNEHYF. V gene TRBV2 combines with J gene TRBJ1-1; D is unresolved. The germline V gene has CDR1 SNHLY and CDR2 FYNNEI. The length of the CDR3 is 13 residues.

The table lists this clonotype with a count of one. The gene calls are TRBV5-1 and TRBJ2-3; unclear D gene. The V gene lost 0 bases and the J gene lost 11 bases, with 13 bases spanning the gap. Germline V lookup: CDR1 SGHRS, CDR2 YFSETQ. CDR3 length: 13 amino acids. The CDR3 spells CASSLGFYEKQYF. The CDR3 DNA reads TGCGCCAGCAGCTTGGGATTCTACGAGAAGCAGTATTTT. Drawing the rest from reference TRBV5-1 and TRBJ2-3, the complete variable domain is KAGVTQTPRYLIKTRGQQVTLSCSPISGHRSVSWYQQTPGQGLQFLFEYFSETQRNKGNFPGRFSGRQFSNSRSEMNVSTLELGDSALYLCASSLGFYEKQYFGPGTRLTVL.

The chain joins TRBV2 to TRBJ1-6; D is perhaps TRBD1 (6 bases). The CDR3 has 14 amino acids. V was clipped by 8 bases and J by 8 bases, with 16 bases between them. Germline-derived CDR1 and CDR2 are SNHLY and FYNNEI. The CDR3 DNA reads TGTGCCAGCCTACTCGAGGGGGGCCATTCACCCCTCCACTTT. Translation: CASLLEGGHSPLHF.

Of note for this clonotype: In this CDR3 the conserved last residue, phenylalanine or tryptophan, is missing, so a read error is likely. The DNA is omitted, as the CDR3 cannot be located on it reliably, and the CDR3 follows TCRdb's listing. This chain's CDR3 is CASSLAGGTDTQYFC. The chain employs TRBV7-8 and TRBJ2-7; TRBD2 reflects the table's D call only, with no check against the DNA. Germline assignment: CDR1 SGHVS and CDR2 FQNEAQ. The CDR3 comprises 15 residues, both ends counted.

This clonotype was picked up one time. The junction and the germline gene differ at one end; a read error may be behind it. This chain's CDR3 is CSSSLGDQETKHF. DNA for the CDR3: TGTTCTAGCAGCCTAGGGGATCAAGAGACGAAGCATTTC. The chain recombines TRBV7-7 with TRBJ2-5; the D gene could be TRBD1 or TRBD2 (5 bases each). This CDR3 is built from 13 residues. The germline CDR1 and CDR2 sequences are SSHAT and FNYEAQ (reference sequence). Drawing the rest from reference TRBV7-7 and TRBJ2-5, the complete variable domain is GAGVSQSPRYKVTKRGQDVTLRCDPISSHATLYWYQQALGQGPEFLTYFNYEAQPDKSGLPSDRFSAERPEGSISTLTIQRTEQRDSAMYRCSSSLGDQETKHFGPGTRLLVL.

The genes are TRBV12-3 or TRBV12-4 and TRBJ1-5; 8 bases are a match to TRBD1. There are 15 residues in the CDR3. Unmatched junction bases numbered 3, after V lost 4 bases and J lost 1 base. CDR3 region: CASSSGDRSNQPQHF. CDR3 bases: TGTGCCAGCAGTTCGGGGGACAGGAGCAATCAGCCCCAGCATTTT.

The rearrangement uses TRBV7-9 and TRBJ1-4; D unresolved. Trimming pared 1 base from V and 16 bases from J, leaving 19 bases between. Germline V gives CDR1 SEHNR, CDR2 FQNEAQ (reference sequence). The CDR3 spans 14 residues. The CDR3 DNA reads TGTGCCAGCAGCTTAGTGGCAGGTCATGATAAGCAGTTTTTT. Encoded protein: CASSLVAGHDKQFF.

About this clonotype itself: Germline is not matched at one junction end, which may reflect a read error. V gene TRBV7-9 combines with J gene TRBJ2-3; 7 bases map to TRBD2. The CDR3 length is 14 residues. Germline CDR1 is SEHNR and CDR2 is FQNEAQ (reference sequence). This chain's CDR3 is CASSFQRGGSTNEF. CDR3 sequence (DNA): TGTGCCAGCAGCTTTCAAAGAGGCGGGAGTACCAATGAGTTT.

The rearrangement joins TRBV19 to TRBJ1-5; a possible D gene is TRBD1 (6 bases). CDR1 and CDR2 (germline): LNHDA, SQIVND (reference sequence). This CDR3 region has 16 residues. V was pared by 5 bases and J by 4 bases, with 18 bases between. The CDR3, as DNA: TGTGCCAGTAGTTGCTCGGGGGCAGGGAGAAATCAGCCCCAGCATTTT. It codes for CASSCSGAGRNQPQHF.

For this clonotype: One base away lies a much larger clone, so this may be a sequencing read error. The conserved phenylalanine or tryptophan is not found at the CDR3 terminus, so this likely reflects a read error. The chain employs TRBV13 and TRBJ1-4, with D unresolved. This CDR3 is 17 amino acids long. The germline gives CDR1 PRHDT, CDR2 FYEKMQ (reference sequence). V shed 4 bases and J shed 4 bases, with 19 bases lying between them. The chain's CDR3 is CASSSSSGEQINEKLFL. In nucleotides, the CDR3 is TGTGCCAGCAGCTCATCTTCAGGAGAACAAATTAATGAAAAACTGTTTCTT.

J is TRBJ1-2 and V is TRBV2; possible D gene TRBD1, 6 bases. In germline, CDR1 is SNHLY, CDR2 FYNNEI. Trimming cost V 10 bases and J 2 bases, with 14 bases left between them. The CDR3 spans 13 residues. CDR3 loop: CATLNGQNYGYTF. Written as DNA, the CDR3 is TGTGCCACCCTGAATGGACAGAACTATGGCTACACCTTC.

V and J are TRBV9 and TRBJ2-7, with 7 nucleotides matching TRBD1. V shed 5 bases, J shed 6 bases, and the junction held 17 bases outside the gene matches. In germline, CDR1 is SGDLS, CDR2 YYNGEE. This CDR3 has 16 amino acids. The CDR3 loop is CASRTPRGTDPAEQYV. CDR3 nucleotide sequence: TGTGCCAGCAGGACACCGAGGGGGACAGACCCGGCCGAGCAGTACGTC.

V and J are TRBV7-6 and TRBJ1-1, with D unclear. The ends were cut back, 3 bases at V and 14 bases at J, with 25 bases in the middle. Germline CDR1 and CDR2: SGHVS and FNYEAQ. There are 15 residues in the CDR3. The CDR3 protein is CASSLDSSDSPVAFF. CDR3 bases: TGTGCCAGCAGCTTGGATTCCTCAGATTCACCCGTAGCCTTCTTT. Based on the CDR3 plus reference TRBV7-6 and TRBJ1-1, the full variable domain is GAGVSQSPRYKVTKRGQDVALRCDPISGHVSLYWYRQALGQGPEFLTYFNYEAQQDKSGLPNDRFSAERPEGSISTLTIQRTEQRDSAMYRCASSLDSSDSPVAFFGQGTRLTVV.

Note on this clonotype: At one boundary the junction diverges from the germline segment, which might be a read error. This chain joins TRBV7-9 and TRBJ2-7; 10 bases match TRBD1. Germline CDR1 is SEHNR and CDR2 is FQNEAQ (reference sequence). The CDR3 consists of 14 residues. CDR3 sequence (DNA): TGCGCCAGCAGCATCAACGACAGGGGGCGCGAGCAGTACTTC. Its protein is CASSINDRGREQYF. Full variable domain (missing parts from reference TRBV7-9 and TRBJ2-7): DTGVSQNPRHKITKRGQNVTFRCDPISEHNRLYWYRQTLGQGPEFLTYFQNEAQLEKSRLLSDRFSAERPKGSFSTLEIQRTEQGDSAMYLCASSINDRGREQYFGPGTRLTVT.

Only one count was recorded for this clonotype. V is TRBV7-9 and J is TRBJ2-5, with D possibly being TRBD2 (6 bases). The CDR3 totals 15 residues. The V gene's germline CDR1 is SEHNR and CDR2 FQNEAQ (reference sequence). Deletions cut 7 bases from V and 14 bases from J, with 29 bases between. CDR3 DNA: TGTGCCAGCACCCTAGGGAGCGGGCCCTCTGGGGCCAACTACTTC. It translates to CASTLGSGPSGANYF.

J is TRBJ2-5 and V is TRBV12-3 or TRBV12-4; D is unclear. V was trimmed by 6 bases and J by 2 bases, leaving 13 bases between them. The CDR3 length is 14 residues. Written as DNA, the CDR3 is TGTGCCAGCAGCCAAGGCAGCGAGCAAGAGACCCAGTACTTC. It codes for CASSQGSEQETQYF.

Worth noting for this clonotype: Because the CDR3 is missing its conserved closing phenylalanine or tryptophan, this is likely a read error. The limits of the CDR3 on the DNA are not certain, so only TCRdb's listed CDR3 is given. The CDR3 region is CASSLGGGNGQDDL. The chain uses TRBV7-8 and TRBJ2-3; the table names TRBD1, a call not compared with the DNA. The germline V gene has CDR1 SGHVS and CDR2 FQNEAQ. The CDR3 spans 14 residues, counting both ends.

As to this clonotype: The junction differs from germline at one of its ends, possibly a read error. The chain carries TRBV7-3 and TRBJ2-5; D perhaps matches TRBD1 (6 bases). This CDR3 spans 14 amino acids. The germline CDR1 and CDR2 sequences are SGHTA and FQGTGA. The CDR3 sequence is CATSIGGDQETQYF. DNA for the CDR3: TGTGCCACCAGCATAGGGGGAGACCAAGAGACCCAGTACTTC.

V is TRBV5-4 and J is TRBJ2-7; D uncertain. CDR3 length: 13 amino acids. The germline V and J ends were trimmed by 4 bases and 2 bases, with 10 bases remaining between them. Germline V lookup: CDR1 SGHNT, CDR2 YYREEE (reference sequence). CDR3 DNA: TGTGCCAGCAGCGTTACTATCGCCTACGAGCAGTACTTC. Its protein is CASSVTIAYEQYF.

V and J are TRBV5-5 and TRBJ2-3; perhaps TRBD1 as D (5 bases). The CDR3 consists of 14 residues. With 10 bases removed from V and 6 bases from J, the gap between germline ends came to 21 bases. Germline CDR1 SGHKS, CDR2 YYEKEE (reference sequence). The CDR3 DNA reads TGTGCCGGACATGTAGCTAGAGGTCCCGATACGCAGTATTTT. Residues: CAGHVARGPDTQYF.

This clonotype was seen a single time. The chain is built from TRBV4-2 and TRBJ1-2; D not certain. The germline V gene has CDR1 LGHNA and CDR2 YNFKEQ. Between the trimmed V and J ends, which lost 0 bases and 4 bases, there was a span of 6 bases. The CDR3 is 13 amino acids. In DNA, the CDR3 is TGTGCCAGCAGCCAAGACGGCATCTATGGCTACACCTTC. Protein product: CASSQDGIYGYTF.

The chain carries TRBV9 and TRBJ1-1, with D possibly being TRBD1 (5 bases). Germline lookup yields CDR1 SGDLS and CDR2 YYNGEE. The CDR3 is made up of 15 amino acids. V lost 3 bases to trimming and J lost 12 bases, with 24 bases between them. The CDR3 loop is CASSGGGTSSDTPFF. For the CDR3, the DNA is TGTGCCAGCAGCGGAGGAGGGACTAGCTCAGATACGCCTTTCTTT.